Many counts were recorded for the clone carrying this T cell receptor (beta chain). The data were obtained in a study of T cells in Graves' hyperthyroidism and ophthalmopathy. Germline V gene data show CDR1 as MNHNS and CDR2 as SASEGT. This CDR3 is 12 amino acids long. V was clipped by 7 bases and J by 1 base, with 7 bases between them. Using RNA transcripts as the source, TCR beta CDR3 regions were amplified. First-round RT-PCR with HTBI primers amplified the TCR CDR3 region. TCRdb re-analysed the multiplex PCR reads in MiXCR, keeping a single row per CDR3 protein. This sample carries about 510,000 distinct CDR3 sequences, 14% of them seen once, and the ten largest clones take approximately 13%.

The source material was blood. This TCR was recovered from a woman aged 40-49 years with Graves' hyperthyroidism. This chain uses TRBV6-1 with TRBJ1-1; D not resolved. CDR3 sequence reads: CASTTRNTEAFF. In nucleotides, the CDR3 is TGTGCCAGCACCACCCGGAACACTGAAGCTTTCTTT.